This T cell receptor (beta chain) was recovered during a study of cytomegalovirus exposure and HLA in healthy donors (dated by TCRdb to the late 2010s). General notes on the study: According to an earlier analysis of 587 of the donors, roughly 180 million T cells yielded over 100 million unique TCR beta sequences and about 300 Gb of sequence data. About 280 gigabases of sequencing data and some 85 million unique TCR sequences were included in an early release covering roughly 600 HLA-typed donors. The genetic ancestry cluster associated with self-reported Caucasian donors included over 65% of the approximately 410 genotyped donors. The study aimed to test whether cataloging public T cell receptors could reveal signatures of past pathogen exposure. The T cell repertoires of some 700 subjects were profiled by immunosequencing and related to cytomegalovirus serostatus. Along with the approximately 700-subject first cohort, a separate validation cohort of roughly 110 different subjects was used. High-throughput TCR immunosequencing, statistical association of individual TCRs with disease status, and machine learning were combined to predict cytomegalovirus infection status. In a later analysis, previously published TCR beta repertoires from 666 donors were re-analyzed and high-resolution HLA genotyping was added so that TCR occurrence patterns could be studied. The later analysis used no new phenotypic data to find candidate immune exposures, relying instead on TCR beta sequences and their occurrence across donors. An earlier analysis of fewer than 750 of the donors used high-throughput TCR beta sequencing to judge whether each TCR beta V gene segment behaved as functional or pseudogenic. Donor age, sex, ethnicity and CMV serostatus were collected together with the repertoire data. A later genetic analysis used genome-wide SNP genotypes for about 65% of the roughly 670 donors, treating that subset as a discovery cohort. Every discovery cohort repertoire had been produced on one sequencing platform. Both class I and class II loci were covered by HLA typing, at four-digit resolution. The number of donors typed differed by locus, with 629-630 for A, B, C, DRB1 and DQB1, over 500 for DQA1, 600 to 610 for DPA1, and some 440 for DPB1. Because of strong linkage in the cohort, roughly five DR-DQ haplotypes were treated as single units for association and clustering. Across approximately 400 genotyped donors of the cohort, an average of approximately 240,000 unique TCR beta nucleotide sequences per donor were sequenced, and 15% to 20% of those sequences were non-productive. What the work shows at the level of the full study, not this receptor alone: CMV serostatus was the only immune exposure information available for the cohort. Cytomegalovirus status was reported to be diagnosed by the classifier with high specificity and sensitivity in both the original and validation cohorts. Because HLA typing was unavailable for some donors at each locus, only the typed subset was used in association tests. At a false discovery rate of 0.05, a later analysis linked 16,000 or so TCR beta sequences to specific HLA alleles. Most CMV-associated TCR beta chains appeared to be HLA-restricted in a later analysis, and the HLA associations seemed to be driven largely by CMV exposure. Only TCR beta chains were sequenced in this cohort, and the absence of alpha or paired-chain data limited detectable features. When HLA alleles, especially DR and DQ, strongly co-occurred, TCR associations were difficult to assign to individual alleles. According to a later genetic analysis, donors in an Asian-associated ancestry cluster had fewer N-insertions in productive TCRs than the approximately 700-donor mean. In a later analysis, TCR association rates were found to vary across HLA loci, with the most associated TCRs seen for DRB1 alleles and the fewest for HLA-C alleles. In an earlier analysis of 587 of the donors, most TCR beta V segments appeared in productive rearrangements about 87% or about 30% of the time, broadly matching IMGT annotations. Several of the top co-occurrence clusters appeared to be linked to parvovirus B19, influenza, CMV and Epstein-Barr virus, according to a later analysis. Compared with equally common non-associated chains, HLA-associated TCR beta chains in a later analysis were more clonally expanded and had lower generation probabilities. The study gave a list of about 150 TCR beta chains associated with cytomegalovirus. It was suggested by the authors that the approach could potentially be generalized to other disease states and immunological phenotypes. Linkage disequilibrium might explain the correlated functional status among segregating V segments, but an unknown experimental factor could not be excluded. Sequencing depth was assumed to be roughly uniform across donors in the presence/absence analyses, though that assumption may not hold. Most TCR sequences were seen in very few donors, while some public TCRs were found in many individuals. In vitro tests confirmed that three of the cytomegalovirus-associated TCR beta chains recognize cytomegalovirus antigens. A further reported finding was that TCR beta sequences accurately predicted the HLA-A and HLA-B alleles for most subjects in the first cohort. A later genetic analysis associated a missense DCLRE1C variant with V-gene and J-gene trimming of TCR beta chains, and an independent cohort replicated the association. Because the 87-base-pair reads could not distinguish some IMGT-functional V segments, including TRBV6-2 and TRBV6-3, those segments were excluded. Because counts were too low, 15 to 20 rarely observed V segments, including chromosome 9 orphons, were left out of the earlier analysis of some 640 of the donors. A cluster of highly shared sequence variants was judged likely to represent a technical artifact of the sequencing pipeline.

Library generation was performed with the immunoSEQ multiplex PCR assay. For the multiplex PCR, a mixture combining 60 forward primers for TCR Vbeta segments and 13 reverse primers for TCR Jbeta segments was used. A multiplex PCR assay on genomic DNA amplified the CDR3 region of rearranged TCR beta genes. The amplified TCR beta libraries were sequenced on the Illumina HiSeq System as 87-base-pair reads. Under the source paper's analysis protocol: In a later analysis, about 80 million unique TCR beta chains were counted across the 666 repertoires, and some 10 million of these chains were shared by at least two donors. A nearest-neighbor algorithm error-corrected the raw reads and collapsed the reads into unique sequences, merging closely related sequences to remove PCR and sequencing errors. Alignment of CDR3 sequences to IMGT reference sequences was used to assign V, D and J gene segments. For a sequence to be retained, a match of at least six nucleotides to both a V gene segment and a J gene segment was required. A rearrangement counted as productive if the CDR3 had no stop codons and remained in frame with V and J, and every other rearrangement counted as non-productive. Following IMGT convention, CDR3 was defined as the stretch from the second conserved V-encoded cysteine to the conserved J-encoded phenylalanine. The earlier analysis of some 600 of the donors excluded sequences that lacked an unambiguous match to a single V gene segment. In an earlier analysis of 500 to 750 of the donors, V segments were called functional above 56.7% productive rearrangements and were called segregating when the between-donor standard deviation exceeded 5%. A statistical classification framework was built for diagnosing cytomegalovirus status from the catalog of TCR beta chain sequences. In a later analysis, V and J genes were assigned by comparing TCR nucleotide sequences against IMGT/GENE-DB human TR gene sequences. Using the TCRdist pipeline, a later analysis assigned CDR3 sequences along with most-parsimonious VDJ recombination scenarios. In a later analysis, every TCR beta chain was defined by the combination of its CDR3 amino acid sequence and its V-gene family, and reads without a unique V-gene family were dropped. In a later analysis, 500 to 700 highly shared, low-generation-probability nucleotide sequences were removed to address suspected cross-contamination and a sequencing artifact. A later analysis calculated a clonal expansion index for each public chain from normalized within-repertoire ranks of inferred template counts. A later analysis computed generation probabilities with a VDJ recombination model fitted to out-of-frame rearrangements, and checked the results against IGoR. Hypergeometric tests were used in a later analysis to score TCR-TCR, TCR-HLA and TCR-CMV co-occurrence, with a repertoire-size bias correction applied to the TCR pairs. A later analysis estimated false discovery rates by permuting HLA or CMV assignments 20 times. In a later analysis, co-occurring TCRs were grouped with DBSCAN, and TCRdist sequence similarity was added when clustering was performed within HLA-allele-positive subsets. For co-occurrence clustering, repertoires with fewer than 30,000 or more than 120,000 public chains were excluded, along with roughly 5 repertoires with anomalous nucleotide sharing. The source is immuneACCESS, and TCRdb retained only in-frame sequences with V and J called. Part of the clones is not carried over; for the studies checked, unresolved V genes explain less than half of this, and the remainder is unexplained. V and J calls and clone size are copied from that table; D and trimming were computed from the DNA. The sample table records 120,000 or so clones; 80% of these occur just once. The ten largest account for about 3.3% of the sample.

Turning to this clone: It lacks a known antigen. One base away there is no much larger clone; base qualities are not given.

CDR1 LGHNA and CDR2 YSLEER were looked up in the germline V gene. The CDR3 goes from the cysteine to the phenylalanine over 16 residues. Of the read, only the CDR3 DNA is kept; its 48 bases are in frame from base 1. After removal of 4 bases from V and 0 bases from J, the junction retains 3 bases not matched to a gene. The cohort consisted of 650 to 850 healthy bone marrow donors. Cohort members were all nominally healthy when sampled, although unrecorded immune exposures were likely present. The donor tested CMV seronegative and was one of the 352 seronegative cohort members. Every donor gave a peripheral blood sample, and the peripheral blood mononuclear cells from that sample were used for TCR beta sequencing. Genomic DNA was extracted from the blood cell samples with the Qiagen DNeasy Blood Extraction Kit.

What was sequenced was PBMCs. This TCR derives from a male donor in good health and CMV-seronegative. The rearranged chain carries TRBV4-3 and TRBJ1-1; 12 bases in the junction line up with TRBD1. The nucleotides read TGCGCCAGCAGCCCCGGGACAGGGGGCATGAACACTGAAGCTTTCTTT. Its protein product is CASSPGTGGMNTEAFF.